This T cell receptor beta chain was sequenced in a study of blood T cell repertoires in COVID-19. At the level of the study: COVID-19 samples from acute and convalescent phases originated in the United States, Italy and Spain. PBMCs, B-cell-depleted T cells, or T cells were the source of the cDNA or gDNA that made up the material.

In the original processing: Reference gene primer amplification yielded estimated nucleated cell counts. Measured with immunoSEQ multiplex PCR; TCRdb has only the in-frame clones, and not every one. V and J calls and clone size are those listed in that table; D and trimming were worked out from the DNA. The data show 100,000 to 150,000 clones, 75% to 90% seen once. J was trimmed by 7 bases and V by 0 bases; bases with no gene match: 11. The CDR3 has 16 amino acids. Per the germline V gene, CDR1 is MNHEY and CDR2 is SVGEGT. The TCR comes from a middle-aged man with active or convalescent COVID-19. The chain combines TRBV6-2 or TRBV6-3 with TRBJ2-5; 7 positions match TRBD1. The sample was peripheral blood. The CDR3 DNA sequence: TGTGCCAGCAGTTACTCGGGACAGAGAGCCAAGAGGACCCAGTACTTC. Translated: CASSYSGQRAKRTQYF.